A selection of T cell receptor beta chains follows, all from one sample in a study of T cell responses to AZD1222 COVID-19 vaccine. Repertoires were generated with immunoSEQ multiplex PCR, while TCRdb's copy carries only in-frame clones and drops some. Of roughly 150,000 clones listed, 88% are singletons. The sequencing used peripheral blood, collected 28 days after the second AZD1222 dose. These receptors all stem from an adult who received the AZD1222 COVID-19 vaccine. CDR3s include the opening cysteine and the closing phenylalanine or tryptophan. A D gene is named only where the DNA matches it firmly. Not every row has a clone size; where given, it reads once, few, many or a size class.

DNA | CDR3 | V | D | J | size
TGTGCCAGTTGCCTGGGACGGGGTAATTCACCCCTCCACTTT | CASCLGRGNSPLHF | TRBV27 | NA | TRBJ1-6 | NA
TGTGCCAGCAGTACTCTCCGGGGAGCTTTCTTT | CASSTLRGAFF | TRBV28 | NA | TRBJ1-1 | once
TGTGCCAGCAGTTCCTACACAGATACGCAGTATTTT | CASSSYTDTQYF | TRBV6-5 | NA | TRBJ2-3 | NA
TGCGCCAGCAGCTCGGGGGCTAAAGGGACCAATGAAAAACTGTTTTTT | CASSSGAKGTNEKLFF | TRBV5-1 | NA | TRBJ1-4 | NA
TGTGCCAGCAGTTTAATGGCAGGGGATCACCAGCCCCAGCATTTT | CASSLMAGDHQPQHF | TRBV28 | NA | TRBJ1-5 | NA
TGTGCCAGCACTAAGGGGGGGTTAGCTGAAGCTTTCTTT | CASTKGGLAEAFF | TRBV28 | NA | TRBJ1-1 | few
TGTGCCAGCAGCTCTCCCGGACTAGCGGTTACCTACGAGCAGTACTTC | CASSSPGLAVTYEQYF | TRBV28 | TRBD2 | TRBJ2-7 | NA
TGTGCCTGGAGTGATGACCCGGGGGATGAGCAGTTCTTC | CAWSDDPGDEQFF | TRBV30 | NA | TRBJ2-1 | once
TGTGCCAGCAGCGTCCTACCGGGACAGGGACCCATCGGGGAGCTGTTTTTT | CASSVLPGQGPIGELFF | TRBV9 | TRBD1 | TRBJ2-2 | NA
TGTGCCAGCAGTTACTCGGAAGCGGACACAGATACGCAGTATTTT | CASSYSEADTDTQYF | TRBV6-5 | NA | TRBJ2-3 | NA
TGTGCCTGGAGTGCAGGGTTTCGGACGTGGAACACTGAAGCTTTCTTT | CAWSAGFRTWNTEAFF | TRBV30 | NA | TRBJ1-1 | NA
TGTGCCAGCAGGGGACTAGCGGGAAAAAAATACGAGCAGTACTTC | CASRGLAGKKYEQYF | TRBV28 | TRBD2 | TRBJ2-7 | NA
TGTGCCAGCAGCTGGGTATGGGGGTCCACTGAAGCTTTCTTT | CASSWVWGSTEAFF | TRBV27 | NA | TRBJ1-1 | once
TGTGCCAGCAGCTTGTCCGGGACACCGAACACTGAAGCTTTCTTT | CASSLSGTPNTEAFF | TRBV5-6 | NA | TRBJ1-1 | once
TGTGCCAGCAGCCACCGGACCGGTACCTACGAGCAGTACTTC | CASSHRTGTYEQYF | TRBV14 | NA | TRBJ2-7 | NA
TGTGCCAGCAGTCCCCCCCATGGAAATTCACCCCTCCACTTT | CASSPPHGNSPLHF | TRBV28 | NA | TRBJ1-6 | NA
TGTGCCAGCAGTTTAAGGCCCTACTACAATGAGCAGTTCTTC | CASSLRPYYNEQFF | TRBV27 | NA | TRBJ2-1 | NA
TGTGCCAGTAGTATTGGCAACAGGCCCTCTCGTAATTCACCCCTCCACTTT | CASSIGNRPSRNSPLHF | TRBV19 | NA | TRBJ1-6 | NA
TGTGCCAGCAACCACCCTCAAGGGAAGGAGAACAATGAGCAGTTCTTC | CASNHPQGKENNEQFF | TRBV27 | NA | TRBJ2-1 | NA
TGTGCCAGCCGCCAGCAGGGGGCAGATTCACCCCTCCACTTT | CASRQQGADSPLHF | TRBV7-9 | TRBD1 | TRBJ1-6 | NA